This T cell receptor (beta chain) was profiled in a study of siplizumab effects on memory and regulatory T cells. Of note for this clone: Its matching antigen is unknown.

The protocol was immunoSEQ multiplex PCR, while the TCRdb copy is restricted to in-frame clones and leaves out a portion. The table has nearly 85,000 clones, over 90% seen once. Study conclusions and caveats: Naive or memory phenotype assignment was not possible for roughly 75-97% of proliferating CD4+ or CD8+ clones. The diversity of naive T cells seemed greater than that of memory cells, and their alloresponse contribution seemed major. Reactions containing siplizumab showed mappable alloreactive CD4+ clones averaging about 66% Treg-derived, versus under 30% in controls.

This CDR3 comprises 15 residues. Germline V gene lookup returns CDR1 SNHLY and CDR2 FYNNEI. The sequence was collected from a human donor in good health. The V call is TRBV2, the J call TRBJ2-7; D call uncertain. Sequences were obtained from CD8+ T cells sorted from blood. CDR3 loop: CASTARSAGSYEQYF. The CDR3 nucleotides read TGTGCGTCAACCGCAAGGAGCGCAGGCTCCTACGAGCAGTACTTC. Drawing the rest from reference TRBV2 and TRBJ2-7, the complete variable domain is EPEVTQTPSHQVTQMGQEVILRCVPISNHLYFYWYRQILGQKVEFLVSFYNNEISEKSEIFDDQFSVERPDGSNFTLKIRSTKLEDSAMYFCASTARSAGSYEQYFGPGTRLTVT.